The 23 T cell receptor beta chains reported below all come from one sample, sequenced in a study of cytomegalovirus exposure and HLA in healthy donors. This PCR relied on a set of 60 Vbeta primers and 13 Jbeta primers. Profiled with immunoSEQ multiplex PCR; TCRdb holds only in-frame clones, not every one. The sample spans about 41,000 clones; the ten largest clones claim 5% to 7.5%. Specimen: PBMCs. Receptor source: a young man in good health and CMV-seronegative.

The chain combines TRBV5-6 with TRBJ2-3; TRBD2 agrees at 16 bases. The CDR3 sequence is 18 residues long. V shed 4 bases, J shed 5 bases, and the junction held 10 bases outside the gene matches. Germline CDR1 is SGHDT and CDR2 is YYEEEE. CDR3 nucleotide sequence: TGTGCCAGCAGCCCCACCGGGACTAGCGGGGGGGCTGAAGATACGCAGTATTTT. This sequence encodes CASSPTGTSGGAEDTQYF.

In DNA form, the CDR3 reads TGTGCCAGCAGTTTCACCCGGGAAGGGCCCGAGCAGTACTTC. Its protein is CASSFTREGPEQYF. This chain joins TRBV28 and TRBJ2-7; tentatively, D is TRBD2 (5 bases). The CDR3 contains 14 residues. V shed 3 bases and J shed 6 bases, with 15 bases lying between them. The germline CDR1 and CDR2 sequences are MDHEN and SYDVKM.

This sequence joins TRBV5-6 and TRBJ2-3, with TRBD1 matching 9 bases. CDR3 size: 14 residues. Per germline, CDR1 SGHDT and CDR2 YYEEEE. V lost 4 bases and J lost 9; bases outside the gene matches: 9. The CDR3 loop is CASSPWTGARTQYF. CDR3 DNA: TGTGCCAGCAGCCCATGGACAGGGGCCCGAACGCAGTATTTT. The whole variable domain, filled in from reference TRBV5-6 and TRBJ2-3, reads DAGVTQSPTHLIKTRGQQVTLRCSPKSGHDTVSWYQQALGQGPQFIFQYYEEEERQRGNFPDRFSGHQFPNYSSELNVNALLLGDSALYLCASSPWTGARTQYFGPGTRLTVL.

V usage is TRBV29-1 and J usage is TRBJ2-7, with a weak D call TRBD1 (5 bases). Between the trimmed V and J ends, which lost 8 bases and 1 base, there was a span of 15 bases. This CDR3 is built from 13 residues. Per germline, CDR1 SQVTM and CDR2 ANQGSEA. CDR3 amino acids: CSFGWGGSYEQYF. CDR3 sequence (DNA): TGCAGCTTTGGGTGGGGCGGATCCTACGAGCAGTACTTC.

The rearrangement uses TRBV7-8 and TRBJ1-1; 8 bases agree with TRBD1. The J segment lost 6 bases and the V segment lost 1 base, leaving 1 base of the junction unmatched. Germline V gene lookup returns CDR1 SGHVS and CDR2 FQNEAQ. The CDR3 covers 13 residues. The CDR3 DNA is TGTGCCAGCAGCTTAGTGACAGGGGCTGAAGCTTTCTTT. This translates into CASSLVTGAEAFF.

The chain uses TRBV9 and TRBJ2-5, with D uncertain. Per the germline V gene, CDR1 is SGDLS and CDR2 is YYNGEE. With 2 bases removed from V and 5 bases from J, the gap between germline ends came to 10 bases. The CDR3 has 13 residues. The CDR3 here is CASSVPGRETQYF. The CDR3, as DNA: TGTGCCAGCAGCGTGCCAGGCCGGGAGACCCAGTACTTC.

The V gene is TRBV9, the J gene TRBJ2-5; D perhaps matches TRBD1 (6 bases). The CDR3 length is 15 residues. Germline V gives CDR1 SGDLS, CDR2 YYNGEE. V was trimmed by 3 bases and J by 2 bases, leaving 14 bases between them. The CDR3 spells CASSGPDRRQETQYF. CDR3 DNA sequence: TGTGCCAGCAGCGGCCCAGACAGGAGACAAGAGACCCAGTACTTC.

CDR3 protein: CASSFGLGTYEQYF. The CDR3 DNA reads TGCGCCAGCAGCTTCGGACTAGGAACCTACGAGCAGTACTTC. The chain links TRBV5-1 to TRBJ2-7; 7 nucleotides align to TRBD2. The CDR3 extends over 14 amino acids. Germline-derived CDR1 and CDR2 are SGHRS and YFSETQ. The J segment lost 2 bases and the V segment lost 2 bases, leaving 4 bases of the junction unmatched.

In DNA, the CDR3 is TGTGCCAGCAGCTTAGGTCGGAATAGCGTCTACGAGCAGTACTTC. The encoded protein is CASSLGRNSVYEQYF. J is TRBJ2-7 and V is TRBV11-1, with D possibly TRBD2 on 5 matching bases. V dropped 1 base and J dropped 3 bases, with 13 bases sitting between them. From germline, CDR1 is SGHAT and CDR2 FQDESV (reference sequence). The length of the CDR3 is 15 residues.

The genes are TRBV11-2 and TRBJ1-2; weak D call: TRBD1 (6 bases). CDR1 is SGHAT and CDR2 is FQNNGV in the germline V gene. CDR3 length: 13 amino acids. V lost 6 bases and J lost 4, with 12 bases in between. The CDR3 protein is CASSIGGPYGYTF. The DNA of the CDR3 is TGTGCCAGCAGTATAGGGGGTCCCTATGGCTACACCTTC.

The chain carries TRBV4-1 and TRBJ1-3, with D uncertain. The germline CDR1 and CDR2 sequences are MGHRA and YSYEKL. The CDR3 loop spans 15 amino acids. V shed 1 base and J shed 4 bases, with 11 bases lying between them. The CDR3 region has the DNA TGCGCCAGCAGCCAAGTAGTTAGAGAAGGAAACACCATATATTTT. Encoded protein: CASSQVVREGNTIYF.

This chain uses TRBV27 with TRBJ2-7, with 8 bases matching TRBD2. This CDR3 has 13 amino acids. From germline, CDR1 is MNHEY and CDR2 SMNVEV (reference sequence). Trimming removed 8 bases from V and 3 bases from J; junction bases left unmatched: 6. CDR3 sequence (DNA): TGTGCCAGCTCCCCGGGGGGGGACTACGAGCAGTACTTC. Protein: CASSPGGDYEQYF.

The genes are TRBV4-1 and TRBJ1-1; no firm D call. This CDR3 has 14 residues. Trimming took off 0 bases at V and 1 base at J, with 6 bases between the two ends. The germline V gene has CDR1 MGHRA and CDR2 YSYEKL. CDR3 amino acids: CASSQDGGNTEAFF. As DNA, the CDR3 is TGCGCCAGCAGCCAAGATGGAGGGAACACTGAAGCTTTCTTT.

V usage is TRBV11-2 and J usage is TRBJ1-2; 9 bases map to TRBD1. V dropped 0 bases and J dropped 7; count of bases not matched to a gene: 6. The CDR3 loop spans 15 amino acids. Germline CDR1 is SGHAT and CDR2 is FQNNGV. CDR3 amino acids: CASSLDGTGFFGYTF. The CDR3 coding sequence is TGTGCCAGCAGCTTAGATGGGACAGGGTTCTTTGGCTACACCTTC.

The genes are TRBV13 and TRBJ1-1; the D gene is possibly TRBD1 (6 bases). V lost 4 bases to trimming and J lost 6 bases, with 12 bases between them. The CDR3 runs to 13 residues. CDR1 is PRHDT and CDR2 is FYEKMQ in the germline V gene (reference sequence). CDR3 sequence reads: CASSYRESAEAFF. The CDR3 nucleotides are TGTGCCAGCAGCTACAGGGAAAGCGCTGAAGCTTTCTTT.

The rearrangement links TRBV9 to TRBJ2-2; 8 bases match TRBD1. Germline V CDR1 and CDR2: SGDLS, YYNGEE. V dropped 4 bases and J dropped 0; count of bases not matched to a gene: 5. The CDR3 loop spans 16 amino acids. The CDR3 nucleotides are TGTGCCAGCAGCACCCGACAGGGGACGAACACCGGGGAGCTGTTTTTT. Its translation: CASSTRQGTNTGELFF.

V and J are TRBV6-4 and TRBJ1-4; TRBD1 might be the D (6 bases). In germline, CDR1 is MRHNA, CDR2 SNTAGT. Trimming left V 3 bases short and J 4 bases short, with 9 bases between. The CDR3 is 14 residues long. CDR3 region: CASSEGRGNEKLFF. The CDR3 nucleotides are TGTGCCAGCAGTGAGGGCAGGGGTAATGAAAAACTGTTTTTT.

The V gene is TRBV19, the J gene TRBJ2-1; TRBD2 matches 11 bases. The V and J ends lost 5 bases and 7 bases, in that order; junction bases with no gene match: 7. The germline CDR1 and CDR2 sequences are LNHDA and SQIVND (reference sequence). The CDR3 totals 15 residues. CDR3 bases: TGTGCCAGTAGTGATAGCGGGAGGGCTGGTAATGAGCAGTTCTTC. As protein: CASSDSGRAGNEQFF.

The CDR3 DNA is TGCAGCGTTGTGAGGAGCGCCTACGAGCAGTACTTC. Amino acid sequence: CSVVRSAYEQYF. The chain employs TRBV29-1 and TRBJ2-7, with D unresolved. CDR3 size: 12 residues. V was trimmed by 4 bases and J by 2 bases, leaving 9 bases between them. Germline CDR1 SQVTM, CDR2 ANQGSEA.

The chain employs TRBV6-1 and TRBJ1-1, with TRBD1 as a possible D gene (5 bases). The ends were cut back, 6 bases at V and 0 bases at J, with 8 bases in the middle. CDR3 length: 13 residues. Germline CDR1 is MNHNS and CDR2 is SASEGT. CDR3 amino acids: CASRAGLNTEAFF. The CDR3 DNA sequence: TGTGCCAGCAGGGCAGGGTTGAACACTGAAGCTTTCTTT.

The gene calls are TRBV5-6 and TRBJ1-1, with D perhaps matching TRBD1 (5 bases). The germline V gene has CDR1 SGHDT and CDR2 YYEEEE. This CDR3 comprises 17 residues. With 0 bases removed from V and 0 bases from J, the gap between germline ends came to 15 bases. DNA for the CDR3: TGTGCCAGCAGCTTGGAAAAGGGGAACCCCGTGAACACTGAAGCTTTCTTT. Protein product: CASSLEKGNPVNTEAFF.

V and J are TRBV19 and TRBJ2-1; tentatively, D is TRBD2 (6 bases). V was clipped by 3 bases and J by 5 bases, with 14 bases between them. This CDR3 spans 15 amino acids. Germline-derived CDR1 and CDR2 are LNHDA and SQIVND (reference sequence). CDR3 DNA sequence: TGTGCCAGTAGTATTTGGGCGGGAAGAAACAATGAGCAGTTCTTC. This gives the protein CASSIWAGRNNEQFF.

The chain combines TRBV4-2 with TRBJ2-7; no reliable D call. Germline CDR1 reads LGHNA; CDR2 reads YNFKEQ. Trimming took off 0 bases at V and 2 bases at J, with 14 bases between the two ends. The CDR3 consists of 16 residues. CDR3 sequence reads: CASSQDPPRRPYEQYF. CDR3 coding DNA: TGTGCCAGCAGCCAAGATCCCCCAAGGCGGCCCTACGAGCAGTACTTC.